This T cell receptor beta chain was obtained from a study of shared clonotypes between healthy human individuals. The CDR3 totals 13 residues. V was trimmed by 0 bases and J by 4 bases, leaving 7 bases between them. Germline values: CDR1 MNHNY, CDR2 SVGAGI (reference sequence). This clone was seen a single time. Its specificity is unknown. Other DNA sequences from this sample encode an identical CDR3 as well. General observations from the study: Clonotypes not shared had lower generation probabilities than those common to all four donors. Rarefaction curves obtained for sorted subsets showed sequencing incomplete despite large depth.

Clones were read by immunoSEQ multiplex PCR, and TCRdb kept only the in-frame ones, dropping some. Among roughly 2,000,000 clones listed, over 85% were seen once. CD45RO-negative, CCR7-selected cells formed the naive CD8 fraction, which excluded terminally differentiated effector memory CD45RA+ cells. Material: naive CD8+ T cells sorted from blood. The sequence was obtained from a young man in good health. The V and J genes are TRBV6-6 and TRBJ2-7; D gene unclear. CDR3 amino acids: CASSYSDGYEQYF. The CDR3 DNA sequence: TGTGCCAGCAGTTACTCCGACGGATACGAGCAGTACTTC.